The 14 T cell receptor beta chains listed next were all sequenced from one sample in a study of shared clonotypes between healthy human individuals. As defined, naive CD8 cells were CD45RO-negative and positively selected for CCR7, with terminally differentiated effector memory CD45RA+ cells excluded. TCRdb's table, derived via immunoSEQ multiplex PCR, lists solely in-frame clones and lacks some. The sample contains millions of clones, about 95% of which appear only once. Material for sequencing was naive CD8+ T cells sorted from blood. All receptors come from a young man in good health.

The chain recombines TRBV5-6 with TRBJ2-3; TRBD2 matches 8 bases. The CDR3 length is 15 residues. The V and J ends lost 3 bases and 1 base, in that order; junction bases with no gene match: 4. Germline V gene lookup returns CDR1 SGHDT and CDR2 YYEEEE. In DNA form, the CDR3 reads TGTGCCAGCAGCTCCCATAGCGGGGGCACAGATACGCAGTATTTT. It encodes CASSSHSGGTDTQYF.

This chain joins TRBV30 and TRBJ2-5; D call uncertain. V was cut by 2 bases and J by 1 base, with 8 bases left in between. This CDR3 is 13 amino acids long. The germline CDR1 and CDR2 sequences are GTSNPN and SVGIG (reference sequence). The CDR3 DNA reads as TGTGCCTGGAGTATAGATCTCCAAGAGACCCAGTACTTC. Its translation is CAWSIDLQETQYF.

The CDR3 DNA reads TGTGCCATCACTCCTTATTTGGGGGACACCGGGGAGCTGTTTTTT. Protein product: CAITPYLGDTGELFF. The rearrangement links TRBV10-3 to TRBJ2-2; either TRBD1 or TRBD2 may supply D (5 bases each). The CDR3 sequence is 15 residues long. V lost 7 bases and J 3 bases, leaving 15 bases between the germline ends. Per the germline V gene, CDR1 is ENHRY and CDR2 is SYGVKD.

This chain links TRBV6-5 with TRBJ1-1; TRBD1 agrees at 8 bases. Germline V lookup: CDR1 MNHEY, CDR2 SVGAGI. The CDR3 has 13 residues. V shed 7 bases, J shed 5 bases, and the junction held 6 bases outside the gene matches. For the CDR3, the DNA is TGTGCCAGCATTACAGGGGGTGGGACTGAAGCTTTCTTT. As protein: CASITGGGTEAFF.

There are a few counts of this clone. The chain recombines TRBV7-2 with TRBJ1-6; no clear D gene. The germline CDR1 and CDR2 sequences are SGHTA and FQGNSA. CDR3 length: 15 residues. The germline V and J ends were trimmed by 5 bases and 9 bases, with 17 bases remaining between them. The CDR3 bases are TGTGCCAGCAGCCCAACCGGGAGGGTAGGTTCACCCCTCCACTTT. Protein sequence: CASSPTGRVGSPLHF.

The rearrangement joins TRBV19 to TRBJ1-6, with 9 nucleotides matching TRBD1. The CDR3 covers 16 residues. Per germline, CDR1 LNHDA and CDR2 SQIVND (reference sequence). Trimming took 6 bases from V and 6 from J; bases not matched to a gene: 9. CDR3 nucleotides: TGTGCCAGTAGCGAAGGGACAGGGCTCCCTAATTCACCCCTCCACTTT. Translated: CASSEGTGLPNSPLHF.

This clone was observed a single time. The same CDR3 arises from other DNA sequences in this sample as well. The V call is TRBV5-6, the J call TRBJ2-1; D unclear. CDR3 length equals 12 residues. Deletions cut 2 bases from V and 7 bases from J, with 7 bases between. Looked up from germline, CDR1 is SGHDT and CDR2 is YYEEEE. The CDR3 loop is CASSLWGNEQFF. The CDR3 nucleotides are TGTGCCAGCAGCTTATGGGGAAATGAGCAGTTCTTC.

This rearrangement joins TRBV28 to TRBJ1-5; perhaps TRBD1 as D (6 bases). Trimming removed 2 bases from V and 7 bases from J, with 15 bases in between. CDR3 length: 15 residues. CDR1 and CDR2 from the germline V gene are MDHEN and SYDVKM. CDR3 DNA sequence: TGTGCCAGCAGTTTACGAGGGGGAGCAGGACAGCCCCAGCATTTT. It is translated as CASSLRGGAGQPQHF.

This chain uses TRBV5-6 with TRBJ1-2, with 7 bases identical to TRBD1. Germline V gene sequence: CDR1 SGHDT, CDR2 YYEEEE. With V trimmed by 0 bases and J by 4 bases, 3 bases remained unmatched. This CDR3 is built from 14 residues. CDR3 in amino acids: CASSLEGAAYGYTF. CDR3 nucleotide sequence: TGTGCCAGCAGCTTGGAGGGGGCGGCCTATGGCTACACCTTC.

This rearrangement joins TRBV6-1 to TRBJ2-7; D possibly corresponds to TRBD1 (6 bases). Germline-derived CDR1 and CDR2 are MNHNS and SASEGT. This CDR3 has 15 amino acids. Trimming removed 2 bases from V and 0 bases from J, with 11 bases in between. The CDR3 nucleotides read TGTGCCAGCAGTGAACCTCGGGACATCTCCTACGAGCAGTACTTC. Its protein is CASSEPRDISYEQYF.

V gene TRBV10-1 combines with J gene TRBJ2-7, with 10 bases aligning to TRBD2. The V segment lost 6 bases and the J segment 2 bases; nucleotides outside the gene matches: 16. CDR1 is WNHNN, CDR2 SYGVQD, per germline (reference sequence). This CDR3 has 18 residues. The CDR3 bases are TGCGCCAGCAGACCACAGGATAGTAGCGGGAGGACCGCCTACGAGCAGTACTTC. It is translated as CASRPQDSSGRTAYEQYF.

A word on this clone: This specimen includes other DNA sequences encoding the same CDR3. The chain combines TRBV5-1 with TRBJ1-5, with D unclear. This CDR3 contains 15 residues. The germline V and J ends were trimmed by 0 bases and 0 bases, with 7 bases remaining between them. CDR1 is SGHRS, CDR2 YFSETQ, per germline. The CDR3 DNA follows: TGCGCCAGCAGCTTGGGAGAGACTAGCAATCAGCCCCAGCATTTT. Translating it yields CASSLGETSNQPQHF.

The chain combines TRBV5-6 with TRBJ2-7; D unresolved. The CDR3 runs 13 residues. CDR1 and CDR2 from the germline V gene are SGHDT and YYEEEE. V was shortened by 0 bases and J by 3 bases, with 7 bases between the two germline ends. The CDR3 nucleotides read TGTGCCAGCAGCTTGGCCAGCTTCTACGAGCAGTACTTC. Translating gives CASSLASFYEQYF.

The genes are TRBV27 and TRBJ2-1, with 11 bases lining up with TRBD2. The CDR3 is 19 residues long. Unmatched junction bases numbered 12, after V lost 5 bases and J lost 0 bases. The V gene's germline CDR1 is MNHEY and CDR2 SMNVEV (reference sequence). The CDR3 sequence is CASSPLGTSGLSSYNEQFF. The CDR3 nucleotides are TGTGCCAGCAGTCCCTTAGGGACTAGCGGACTGAGCTCCTACAATGAGCAGTTCTTC.